This T cell receptor beta chain was documented in a study of T cells in Graves' hyperthyroidism and ophthalmopathy. The CDR3 has 12 residues. Trimming left V 8 bases short and J 2 bases short, with 9 bases between. The V gene's germline CDR1 is MNHEY and CDR2 SVGEGT. Patients affected by ophthalmopathy presented a Clinical Activity Score of at least 3, a NOSPECS grade of at least 4, and disease duration below 3 months. Patients showing uncontrolled infection, other autoimmune disease, pregnancy or lactation were ineligible. Diagnosis rested on symptoms, serum thyroxine and TRAb, thyroid ultrasound, and orbital computed tomography. Amplification of TCR beta CDR3 regions used RNA as the template. The HTBI primer set drove a first-round RT-PCR of the TCR CDR3. TCRdb itself ran the multiplex PCR reads through MiXCR, one entry per CDR3 protein. The sample includes 300,000 to 450,000 distinct CDR3 sequences, less than 20% seen only once; the top ten take about 38%.

The TCR sequence derives from a young man with Graves' ophthalmopathy. What was sequenced was blood. This chain links TRBV6-2 or TRBV6-3 with TRBJ2-5; D call uncertain. This CDR3 is CASFGEQETQYF. The CDR3 region has the DNA TGTGCCAGCTTCGGAGAGCAAGAGACCCAGTACTTC.